The sequence of this T cell receptor beta chain was determined in a study of pediatric ulcerative colitis (dated by TCRdb to the late 2010s). For the wider study: Fewer than 10 ulcerative colitis patients had pancolitis and two had left-sided colitis, with histology consistent with ulcerative colitis in all. From nine newly diagnosed, treatment-naive pediatric ulcerative colitis patients and a few non-IBD control children, paired blood and rectal samples were collected. By Pediatric Ulcerative Colitis Activity Index, a couple of patients had mild disease, four had moderate disease and three had acute severe colitis.

CDR1 and CDR2, per the germline V gene (reference sequence), are MNHEY and SMNVEV. V is trimmed back by 7 bases and J by 0 bases, and the junction contains 5 bases that no gene match accounts for. Inclusive of the bounding cysteine and phenylalanine, the CDR3 is 14 residues long. The read is trimmed to its CDR3 DNA, 42 bases read in frame from base 1. The full study reports these points: Because the repertoires came from total lymphocyte DNA, rare subsets such as regulatory T cells may have patterns that are not reflected. Only a handful of individuals were included in the healthy control group, which was small. Two rectal CDR3 clonotypes were found in every ulcerative colitis patient but in no control. Controls, mild-moderate and acute severe colitis patients were separated by rectal repertoire features, and reduced rectal diversity due to clonal expansions was observed in acute severe colitis. For technical reasons, the blood samples of a couple of patients yielded substantially fewer templates, so those samples were excluded from the blood-rectal overlap analysis. Significantly higher autologous blood-rectal clonal overlap was found in ulcerative colitis patients than in controls, which suggested increased T cell trafficking to inflamed tissue.

No immunosuppressive medication had been given to the ulcerative colitis patients before the diagnostic colonoscopy. Blood was sampled at the time of the colonoscopy. The Wizard kit (Promega) was used to extract genomic DNA from the blood and intestinal samples. Using the immunoSEQ TRB Survey service, rearranged CDR3 beta regions were amplified from genomic DNA with multiplex V and J primers. To keep depth equal across samples, survey-level sequencing depth of up to 500,000 reads per sample was applied. The libraries were purified, combined into pools and sequenced with Illumina technology. The authors processed their data as follows. Productive clonality, sample overlap, pairwise scatters, CDR3 beta length, V/D/J gene usage and productiveness were assessed with immunoSEQ online tools. Alongside Shannon and Simpson indices, calculated diversity was computed as the number of unique rearrangements divided by total templates, multiplied by 100. Principal component analysis was performed on Z-score normalized data with the R prcomp function and the ggbiplot package. Morisita's index was used to quantify blood-rectal clonal overlap within each subject. TCRdb limited this immuneACCESS table to in-frame rearrangements with V and J called. A share of clones is missing; checked studies link under half to unresolved V genes, and the rest is unexplained. V, J and clone size are taken as reported in that table, and D and trimming were inferred from the DNA itself. Across this sample there are about 32,000 clones, with roughly four fifths seen only once. The biggest ten clones account for approximately 4.5% of the sample.

On this clone: It has no known antigen specificity. Qualities for individual bases were not recorded, and no much larger clone is one base off.

This sequence was found in a boy younger than 18 with severe ulcerative colitis. In this chain, TRBV27 is recombined with TRBJ1-1; the central 7 bases match TRBD1. What was sequenced was blood. This receptor carries the CDR3 CASTTQGMNTEAFF. The nucleotides read TGTGCCAGCACCACACAGGGGATGAACACTGAAGCTTTCTTT.